One sample yielded the 20 T cell receptor beta chains listed below, sequenced in a study of cytomegalovirus exposure and HLA in healthy donors. The table came from immunoSEQ multiplex PCR; TCRdb's copy has only in-frame clones and leaves some out. The table has fewer than 150,000 clones, around nine tenths seen once. The specimen was PBMCs. These receptors all stem from a man in his late teens or twenties in good health and CMV-seropositive.

This clone was seen once. The chain combines TRBV6-1 with TRBJ1-3, with 8 bases fitting TRBD1. Germline V gives CDR1 MNHNS, CDR2 SASEGT. The CDR3 has 16 amino acids. V shed 4 bases, J shed 3 bases, and the junction held 8 bases outside the gene matches. The CDR3 bases are TGTGCCAGCAGTGCTCGGACAGGGAGGTTTGGAAACACCATATATTTT. Translating it yields CASSARTGRFGNTIYF.

This clone was seen a few times. The J gene is TRBJ1-2, the V gene TRBV10-1; 10 nucleotides align to TRBD1. The CDR3 loop spans 17 amino acids. Trimming took 5 bases from V and 4 from J; bases not matched to a gene: 13. Germline lookup yields CDR1 WNHNN and CDR2 SYGVQD (reference sequence). This CDR3 is CASSKTSRDRGGYGYTF. As DNA, the CDR3 is TGCGCCAGCAGTAAAACGTCCCGGGACAGGGGCGGCTATGGCTACACCTTC.

The chain recombines TRBV19 with TRBJ2-3; possibly TRBD1 for D (5 bases). V lost 5 bases, J lost 1 base, and 13 bases lay in between. This CDR3 comprises 15 residues. Germline V gene data show CDR1 as LNHDA and CDR2 as SQIVND (reference sequence). The CDR3 here is CASSSHQGGTDTQYF. CDR3 nucleotide sequence: TGTGCCAGTAGTTCTCACCAAGGGGGCACAGATACGCAGTATTTT.

The table lists this clone with a count of one. This sequence joins TRBV6-4 and TRBJ1-5, with TRBD1 matching over 11 bases. The CDR3 has 15 amino acids. The V gene's germline CDR1 is MRHNA and CDR2 SNTAGT. After removal of 2 bases from V and 6 bases from J, the junction contained 3 bases not matched to a gene. Here the CDR3 DNA reads TGTGCCAGCAGTGACGGGACAGGGGGGGGTCAGCCCCAGCATTTT. This sequence encodes CASSDGTGGGQPQHF.

The sample holds a few counts of this clone. This chain uses TRBV6-1 with TRBJ1-2; 9 positions agree with TRBD1. J lost 7 bases, V lost 6 bases, and 6 bases had no gene match. CDR1 and CDR2 from the germline V gene are MNHNS and SASEGT. The CDR3 totals 13 residues. This CDR3 reads CASSGGTGSGYTF. CDR3 bases: TGTGCCAGCAGCGGTGGGACAGGGAGTGGCTACACCTTC.

The rearrangement links TRBV5-1 to TRBJ2-5; D possibly corresponds to TRBD1 (5 bases). Looked up from germline, CDR1 is SGHRS and CDR2 is YFSETQ. The CDR3 runs 14 residues. V lost 6 bases and J lost 5, with 17 bases in between. CDR3 DNA sequence: TGCGCCAGCACACCCATCAGGGTCGGTGAGACCCAGTACTTC. Its protein product is CASTPIRVGETQYF.

The chain uses TRBV7-8 and TRBJ1-1, with D possibly being TRBD1 (5 bases). Trimming took 3 bases from V and 2 from J, leaving 10 bases between them. Germline-derived CDR1 and CDR2 are SGHVS and FQNEAQ. This CDR3 comprises 14 residues. CDR3 sequence (DNA): TGTGCCAGCAGCTTGCAGGGTCGAAACACTGAAGCTTTCTTT. It is translated as CASSLQGRNTEAFF.

DNA for the CDR3: TGTGCCAGCAGACAGGTTATTGGCTATGGCTACACCTTC. Its translation is CASRQVIGYGYTF. V is TRBV9 and J is TRBJ1-2; the D gene is possibly TRBD1 (5 bases). With 5 bases removed from V and 4 bases from J, the gap between germline ends came to 12 bases. CDR3 length equals 13 residues. Per germline, CDR1 SGDLS and CDR2 YYNGEE.

The chain employs TRBV5-5 and TRBJ2-7; the match to TRBD1 covers 9 bases. V was clipped by 2 bases and J by 5 bases; unmatched bases: 2. Germline V gives CDR1 SGHKS, CDR2 YYEKEE (reference sequence). This CDR3 has 13 residues. The CDR3 is CASSFRTGDEQYF. The CDR3 DNA follows: TGTGCCAGCAGCTTCCGGACAGGGGACGAGCAGTACTTC.

CDR3 sequence: CASSRGRNNEQFF. CDR3 DNA sequence: TGTGCCAGCAGCCGCGGGAGAAACAATGAGCAGTTCTTC. The chain couples TRBV6-4 to TRBJ2-1; 7 bases are a match to TRBD2. Germline V lookup: CDR1 MRHNA, CDR2 SNTAGT. V trimming: 6 bases; J trimming: 5 bases; junction bases outside the gene matches: 4. The CDR3 extends over 13 amino acids.

The chain links TRBV9 to TRBJ2-2, with 7 bases fitting TRBD1. Germline V lookup: CDR1 SGDLS, CDR2 YYNGEE. Unmatched junction bases numbered 8, after V lost 3 bases and J lost 6 bases. The CDR3 loop spans 15 amino acids. CDR3 residues: CASSGDSQVAGELFF. CDR3 coding DNA: TGTGCCAGCAGCGGGGACAGCCAGGTCGCCGGGGAGCTGTTTTTT.

The V and J genes are TRBV7-8 and TRBJ2-3, with a possible D match to TRBD2 (5 bases). The CDR3 runs 14 residues. CDR1 and CDR2 from the germline V gene are SGHVS and FQNEAQ. Deletions cut 7 bases from V and 2 bases from J, with 13 bases between. CDR3 DNA: TGTGCCAGCATCCAGGACTCAAACACAGATACGCAGTATTTT. Residues: CASIQDSNTDTQYF.

This chain links TRBV10-3 with TRBJ2-6, with D possibly matching TRBD1 (5 bases). The V and J ends lost 7 bases and 4 bases respectively, with 14 bases between them. The CDR3 runs to 15 residues. Germline V gene sequence: CDR1 ENHRY, CDR2 SYGVKD. Written as DNA, the CDR3 is TGTGCCATCACCCAGGGCTCTCCGGGGGCCAACGTCCTGACTTTC. It is translated as CAITQGSPGANVLTF.

This rearrangement joins TRBV6-1 to TRBJ1-1, with TRBD1 as a possible D gene (6 bases). The CDR3 is 14 amino acids. V was clipped by 6 bases and J by 0 bases, with 11 bases between them. Germline CDR1 and CDR2: MNHNS and SASEGT. The CDR3 nucleotides read TGTGCCAGCAGATCGACAGGTATGAACACTGAAGCTTTCTTT. Residues: CASRSTGMNTEAFF.

The rearrangement uses TRBV2 and TRBJ1-2, with no clear D. V was shortened by 6 bases and J by 10 bases, with 21 bases between the two germline ends. Germline-derived CDR1 and CDR2 are SNHLY and FYNNEI. The CDR3 sequence is 14 residues long. The CDR3 DNA sequence: TGTGCCAGCAGCTCCTGGGCCGGCCAGACGACCTACACCTTC. Protein: CASSSWAGQTTYTF.

This chain uses TRBV9 with TRBJ2-1; TRBD1 agrees at 8 bases. The germline CDR1 and CDR2 sequences are SGDLS and YYNGEE. The CDR3 has 16 residues. Unmatched junction bases numbered 9, after V lost 0 bases and J lost 7 bases. Written as DNA, the CDR3 is TGTGCCAGCAGCGTAGATAAAGGGACAGGCACTAATGAGCAGTTCTTC. The encoded protein is CASSVDKGTGTNEQFF.

The J gene is TRBJ2-3, the V gene TRBV29-1, with TRBD1 matching 8 bases. The ends lost 7 bases at V and 1 base at J; junction bases unmatched: 7. Germline V lookup: CDR1 SQVTM, CDR2 ANQGSEA. CDR3 size: 14 residues. CDR3 in amino acids: CSGAGGAGTDTQYF. The CDR3, as DNA: TGCAGCGGCGCAGGGGGCGCGGGCACAGATACGCAGTATTTT.

In this sample, this clone turned up once. The chain carries TRBV14 and TRBJ2-7, with 8 bases fitting TRBD1. Per germline, CDR1 SGHDN and CDR2 FVKESK. This CDR3 has 15 amino acids. The V segment lost 2 bases and the J segment 3 bases; nucleotides outside the gene matches: 6. The CDR3 is CASSQRGQARYEQYF. For the CDR3, the DNA is TGTGCCAGCAGCCAAAGGGGACAGGCCCGCTACGAGCAGTACTTC.

V usage is TRBV29-1 and J usage is TRBJ1-5; D is undetermined. Trimming stripped 6 bases from V and 5 bases from J, with 17 bases between. The CDR3 runs to 14 residues. Germline V gene data show CDR1 as SQVTM and CDR2 as ANQGSEA. This chain's CDR3 is CSVTESASDQPQHF. In nucleotides, the CDR3 is TGCAGCGTGACGGAGTCAGCCTCGGATCAGCCCCAGCATTTT.

This clone has only one observation. J is TRBJ2-3 and V is TRBV9, with D possibly matching TRBD1 (5 bases). The CDR3 covers 15 residues. Trimming left V 0 bases short and J 7 bases short, with 15 bases between. Germline CDR1 and CDR2: SGDLS and YYNGEE. CDR3 bases: TGTGCCAGCAGCGTAGAAGGGGCGTCAGGGCATACGCAGTATTTT. Amino acid sequence: CASSVEGASGHTQYF.